The 32 T cell receptor beta chains below all came from one sample that was sequenced in a study of shared clonotypes between healthy human individuals. Sequencing used immunoSEQ multiplex PCR; TCRdb keeps in-frame clones, though not all of them. The sample shows about 1.5 million clones, nearly 99% of them seen only once. Sequencing used naive CD4+ T cells sorted from blood. Subset in this sample: CD45RA+ positively selected. Every receptor here comes from a man aged 30 to 45 in good health.

CDR3 protein: CASSQIIGQNEQYF. The CDR3 DNA sequence: TGCGCCAGCAGCCAAATTATCGGCCAGAACGAGCAGTACTTC. The chain links TRBV4-3 to TRBJ2-7; D remains ambiguous. Looked up from germline, CDR1 is LGHNA and CDR2 is YSLEER. The CDR3 consists of 14 residues. V lost 2 bases, J lost 5 bases, and 13 bases lay in between.

The chain has TRBV7-3 and TRBJ2-7; no firm D call. CDR1 and CDR2 (germline): SGHTA, FQGTGA. The CDR3 is 13 residues long. V gave up 2 bases and J gave up 3 bases, with 8 bases separating them. The CDR3 loop is CASSLGQRYEQYF. The CDR3 DNA reads TGTGCCAGCAGCTTAGGGCAGCGCTACGAGCAGTACTTC. The full variable domain, rest sourced from reference TRBV7-3 and TRBJ2-7, is GAGVSQTPSNKVTEKGKYVELRCDPISGHTALYWYRQSLGQGPEFLIYFQGTGAADDSGLPNDRFFAVRPEGSVSTLKIQRTERGDSAVYLCASSLGQRYEQYFGPGTRLTVT.

The chain couples TRBV18 to TRBJ1-1; no clear D. Trimming took off 3 bases at V and 1 base at J, with 6 bases between the two ends. The germline CDR1 and CDR2 sequences are KGHSH and LQKENI. This CDR3 region has 13 residues. The CDR3 region has the DNA TGTGCCAGCTCACCCACAGCGAACACTGAAGCTTTCTTT. Its protein is CASSPTANTEAFF.

The chain joins TRBV6-5 to TRBJ1-5; D is uncertain. This CDR3 region has 14 residues. With 10 bases removed from V and 2 bases from J, the gap between germline ends came to 15 bases. The germline V gene has CDR1 MNHEY and CDR2 SVGAGI. This CDR3 is CATRVGVGNQPQHF. CDR3 DNA sequence: TGTGCCACCCGAGTCGGGGTTGGCAATCAGCCCCAGCATTTT.

CDR3 region: CASSLPGRDTDTQYF. As DNA, the CDR3 is TGTGCCAGCAGCTTGCCAGGGCGCGACACAGATACGCAGTATTTT. The J gene is TRBJ2-3, the V gene TRBV5-4, with D maybe TRBD1 (5 bases). The V gene's germline CDR1 is SGHNT and CDR2 YYREEE (reference sequence). Trimming left V 1 base short and J 2 bases short, with 11 bases between. The CDR3 covers 15 residues.

V and J are TRBV14 and TRBJ2-7; D perhaps matches TRBD1 (5 bases). This CDR3 spans 16 amino acids. CDR1 is SGHDN, CDR2 FVKESK, per germline. V was clipped by 0 bases and J by 3 bases, with 15 bases between them. CDR3 sequence reads: CASSQDFRVGVYEQYF. The DNA of the CDR3 is TGTGCCAGCAGCCAAGATTTCAGGGTCGGAGTCTACGAGCAGTACTTC.

This clone appeared a single time. This CDR3 reads CAWSVRRTSGSLETQYF. The DNA of the CDR3 is TGTGCCTGGAGTGTCCGTAGGACTAGCGGGAGCCTGGAGACCCAGTACTTC. The V gene is TRBV30, the J gene TRBJ2-5; 13 nucleotides match TRBD2. This CDR3 region has 17 residues. Germline V gives CDR1 GTSNPN, CDR2 SVGIG (reference sequence). Unmatched junction bases numbered 9, after V lost 0 bases and J lost 5 bases.

The rearrangement joins TRBV7-8 to TRBJ1-5; 7 bases match TRBD1. CDR1 is SGHVS and CDR2 is FQNEAQ in the germline V gene. The CDR3 sequence is 15 residues long. Trimming removed 1 base from V and 10 bases from J; junction bases left unmatched: 10. The CDR3 DNA is TGTGCCAGCAGCTTAGACAGGACAGGAACATTCCCCCAGCATTTT. Amino acid sequence: CASSLDRTGTFPQHF.

V usage is TRBV4-1 and J usage is TRBJ1-2; D is ambiguous. Trimming took 0 bases from V and 9 from J, leaving 14 bases between them. Germline V gene data show CDR1 as MGHRA and CDR2 as YSYEKL. The CDR3 runs 14 residues. The CDR3 spells CASSQDERRTSYTF. The CDR3 nucleotides read TGCGCCAGCAGCCAAGATGAGAGGCGAACCAGCTACACCTTC.

A word on this clone: This same CDR3 is encoded by further DNA sequences in the sample. This sequence joins TRBV5-1 and TRBJ2-1, with 11 bases aligning to TRBD2. The CDR3 has 15 residues. Germline CDR1 reads SGHRS; CDR2 reads YFSETQ. J lost 9 bases, V lost 0 bases, and 5 bases had no gene match. The CDR3 sequence: CASSLGLAGGGEQFF. The CDR3, as DNA: TGCGCCAGCAGCTTGGGGCTAGCGGGAGGAGGTGAGCAGTTCTTC.

For this clone: At the DNA level, this CDR3 is encoded by other sequences in the same sample as well. The chain is built from TRBV28 and TRBJ2-7, with a possible D match to TRBD2 (6 bases). Germline lookup yields CDR1 MDHEN and CDR2 SYDVKM. This CDR3 is 14 amino acids long. Trimming shortened V by 3 bases and J by 1 base, and 10 bases separated the two germline ends. CDR3: CASSFTGVSYEQYF. CDR3 bases: TGTGCCAGCAGTTTCACGGGGGTGTCCTACGAGCAGTACTTC.

The chain carries TRBV5-4 and TRBJ2-7, with 10 bases fitting TRBD1. This CDR3 has 15 amino acids. The V gene end was trimmed by 1 base and the J gene end by 5 bases; junction bases not matched to a gene: 6. Looked up from germline, CDR1 is SGHNT and CDR2 is YYREEE (reference sequence). This CDR3 reads CASSLKVTGGNEQYF. The CDR3, as DNA: TGTGCCAGCAGCTTGAAAGTGACAGGGGGCAACGAGCAGTACTTC. The whole variable domain, remainder taken from reference TRBV5-4 and TRBJ2-7, is ETGVTQSPTHLIKTRGQQVTLRCSSQSGHNTVSWYQQALGQGPQFIFQYYREEENGRGNFPPRFSGLQFPNYSSELNVNALELDDSALYLCASSLKVTGGNEQYFGPGTRLTVT.

This chain links TRBV12-5 with TRBJ2-3; D ambiguous. Trimming removed 1 base at V and 5 bases at J, with 4 bases between. The CDR3 sequence is 12 residues long. The V gene's germline CDR1 is LGHNT and CDR2 FRNRAP. CDR3 in amino acids: CASGLGIDTQYF. CDR3 nucleotides: TGTGCTAGTGGTTTGGGGATAGATACGCAGTATTTT. Filled out from reference TRBV12-5 and TRBJ2-3, the complete variable domain reads DARVTQTPRHKVTEMGQEVTMRCQPILGHNTVFWYRQTMMQGLELLAYFRNRAPLDDSGMPKDRFSAEMPDATLATLKIQPSEPRDSAVYFCASGLGIDTQYFGPGTRLTVL.

This chain uses TRBV28 with TRBJ1-5; D gene ambiguous. The CDR3 loop spans 17 amino acids. The V end lost 0 bases, the J end lost 1 base, and 13 bases lay between the germline ends. CDR1 MDHEN and CDR2 SYDVKM come from the germline V gene. CDR3 sequence reads: CASSLWPGVESNQPQHF. For the CDR3, the DNA is TGTGCCAGCAGTTTATGGCCCGGGGTGGAGAGCAATCAGCCCCAGCATTTT.

The gene calls are TRBV7-2 and TRBJ2-7, with D perhaps assigned TRBD1 or TRBD2 (6 bases each). Trimming shortened V by 6 bases and J by 3 bases, and 15 bases separated the two germline ends. The CDR3 has 14 amino acids. Germline lookup yields CDR1 SGHTA and CDR2 FQGNSA. This CDR3 is CASRRDIGDYEQYF. DNA of the CDR3: TGTGCCAGCAGGCGGGACATCGGAGACTACGAGCAGTACTTC.

V is TRBV4-3 and J is TRBJ2-5; D gene unclear. The CDR3 covers 14 residues. CDR1 and CDR2 from the germline V gene are LGHNA and YSLEER. The V end was cut by 4 bases, the J end by 4 bases, with 13 bases between. The CDR3 sequence: CASSPLGVAETQYF. The CDR3 DNA sequence: TGCGCCAGCAGCCCCTTGGGTGTCGCAGAGACCCAGTACTTC.

The chain employs TRBV11-3 and TRBJ2-5; no definite D call. The J call is uncertain, as TRBJ2-7 better fits the DNA end. The germline CDR1 and CDR2 sequences are SGHNT and YENEEA. The CDR3 runs 13 residues. The CDR3 protein is CASSLGSLYEQYF. The CDR3 DNA sequence: TGTGCCAGCAGCTTAGGCAGTCTCTACGAGCAGTACTTC.

The V and J genes are TRBV6-1 and TRBJ2-1; 11 nucleotides agree with TRBD2. This CDR3 contains 18 residues. V dropped 0 bases and J dropped 3; count of bases not matched to a gene: 7. Looked up from germline, CDR1 is MNHNS and CDR2 is SASEGT. The CDR3 DNA follows: TGTGCCAGCAGTGAAGCGCATCTAGCGGGAGGACTCTACAATGAGCAGTTCTTC. Translated, it gives CASSEAHLAGGLYNEQFF.

The chain is built from TRBV2 and TRBJ1-2; tentative D call: TRBD1 (5 bases). Germline CDR1 reads SNHLY; CDR2 reads FYNNEI. The CDR3 loop spans 14 amino acids. This CDR3 reads CVTAPYASNYGYTF. The CDR3 coding sequence is TGTGTGACAGCTCCCTACGCCTCCAACTATGGCTACACCTTC. The variable domain in full, with the rest retrieved from reference TRBV2 and TRBJ1-2, is EPEVTQTPSHQVTQMGQEVILRCVPISNHLYFYWYRQILGQKVEFLVSFYNNEISEKSEIFDDQFSVERPDGSNFTLKIRSTKLEDSAMYFCVTAPYASNYGYTFGSGTRLTVV.

V and J are TRBV5-8 and TRBJ1-2, with a weak D call TRBD1 (6 bases). Per the germline V gene, CDR1 is SGHTS and CDR2 is YDEGEE. Deletions cut 3 bases from V and 1 base from J, with 16 bases between. The CDR3 runs to 16 residues. CDR3 nucleotide sequence: TGTGCCAGCAGCTGGGATTTGGGACACCTTAACTATGGCTACACCTTC. The encoded protein is CASSWDLGHLNYGYTF.

This chain links TRBV10-2 with TRBJ2-2; tentative D call: TRBD1 (5 bases). The CDR3 loop spans 13 amino acids. V was pared by 1 base and J by 6 bases, with 6 bases between. CDR1 is WSHSY and CDR2 is SAAADI in the germline V gene. In nucleotides, the CDR3 is TGCGCCAGCAGTGAGTTGACAGCCGGGGAGCTGTTTTTT. Translating gives CASSELTAGELFF.

The chain joins TRBV20-1 to TRBJ1-2; D call uncertain. Per the germline V gene, CDR1 is DFQATT and CDR2 is SNEGSKA (reference sequence). This CDR3 contains 11 residues. The ends were cut back, 4 bases at V and 6 bases at J, with 9 bases in the middle. CDR3: CSATGLHGYTF. The DNA for the CDR3 is TGCAGTGCTACCGGACTTCATGGCTACACCTTC.

The chain joins TRBV5-4 to TRBJ1-1; 8 positions agree with TRBD1. V lost 4 bases and J lost 11; bases outside the gene matches: 7. From germline, CDR1 is SGHNT and CDR2 YYREEE (reference sequence). This CDR3 comprises 12 residues. The CDR3 spells CASSPGQGGAFF. The DNA for the CDR3 is TGTGCCAGCAGCCCCGGACAGGGCGGTGCTTTCTTT.

The rearrangement links TRBV5-6 to TRBJ2-1, with D possibly matching TRBD1 (5 bases). In germline, CDR1 is SGHDT, CDR2 YYEEEE. Trimming stripped 3 bases from V and 0 bases from J, with 7 bases between. This CDR3 contains 14 residues. The CDR3 protein is CASSYGASYNEQFF. The CDR3 DNA follows: TGTGCCAGCAGCTATGGGGCCTCCTACAATGAGCAGTTCTTC.

This chain uses TRBV4-1 with TRBJ2-1, with 9 bases identical to TRBD2. Losses at the gene ends were 4 bases for V and 5 bases for J; bases not matched to a gene: 9. Per the germline V gene, CDR1 is MGHRA and CDR2 is YSYEKL. This CDR3 comprises 16 residues. The CDR3 is CASSPPVAGVHNEQFF. CDR3 bases: TGCGCCAGCAGCCCGCCCGTAGCGGGAGTTCACAATGAGCAGTTCTTC.

This clone was recorded only once. The chain combines TRBV19 with TRBJ2-4; tentatively, D is TRBD1 (7 bases). Per the germline V gene, CDR1 is LNHDA and CDR2 is SQIVND (reference sequence). CDR3 length: 14 residues. Trimming removed 7 bases at V and 7 bases at J, with 17 bases between. The CDR3 DNA reads as TGTGCCAGTACCGACACAGGGGAGGCTAACATTCAGTACTTC. Protein product: CASTDTGEANIQYF.

The V and J genes are TRBV5-1 and TRBJ2-1; tentative D call: TRBD2 (6 bases). CDR1 is SGHRS, CDR2 YFSETQ, per germline. Trimming left V 3 bases short and J 0 bases short, with 13 bases between. The CDR3 is 16 amino acids. CDR3 coding DNA: TGCGCCAGCAGCTGGGGACTCACGAGCTCCTACAATGAGCAGTTCTTC. Translation gives CASSWGLTSSYNEQFF.

The V gene is TRBV5-4, the J gene TRBJ1-4; D is undetermined. The CDR3 length is 12 residues. Per germline, CDR1 SGHNT and CDR2 YYREEE (reference sequence). Trimming removed 0 bases from V and 7 bases from J, with 4 bases in between. The CDR3 bases are TGTGCCAGCAGCTTGGAGGCTGAAAAACTGTTTTTT. This translates into CASSLEAEKLFF.

Concerning this clone: The sample contains more than one DNA sequence encoding this CDR3. The chain combines TRBV29-1 with TRBJ2-7, with D possibly TRBD1 on 6 matching bases. This CDR3 region has 12 residues. V lost 3 bases and J lost 2, with 8 bases in between. Per germline, CDR1 SQVTM and CDR2 ANQGSEA. CDR3 region: CSVEGQAYEQYF. The CDR3 region has the DNA TGCAGCGTTGAGGGACAAGCCTACGAGCAGTACTTC.

The chain carries TRBV7-3 and TRBJ2-4, with D uncertain. Germline CDR1 is SGHTA and CDR2 is FQGTGA. V gave up 0 bases and J gave up 0 bases, with 6 bases separating them. This CDR3 spans 15 amino acids. In DNA, the CDR3 is TGTGCCAGCAGCTTAACTATTGGAGCCAAAAACATTCAGTACTTC. It encodes CASSLTIGAKNIQYF. The full variable domain, its missing parts supplied by reference TRBV7-3 and TRBJ2-4, is GAGVSQTPSNKVTEKGKYVELRCDPISGHTALYWYRQSLGQGPEFLIYFQGTGAADDSGLPNDRFFAVRPEGSVSTLKIQRTERGDSAVYLCASSLTIGAKNIQYFGAGTRLSVL.

This rearrangement joins TRBV6-1 to TRBJ2-3, with 15 bases matching TRBD2. J gave up 3 bases and V 4 bases, and 8 bases lay outside the gene matches. Germline-derived CDR1 and CDR2 are MNHNS and SASEGT. The CDR3 sequence is 18 residues long. The DNA of the CDR3 is TGTGCCAGCAGTGGGGGGACTAGCGGGAGGCCGGTTACAGATACGCAGTATTTT. It is translated as CASSGGTSGRPVTDTQYF.

J is TRBJ2-1 and V is TRBV19, with a tentative D call TRBD2 (6 bases). From germline, CDR1 is LNHDA and CDR2 SQIVND (reference sequence). The V gene lost 6 bases and the J gene lost 2 bases, with 14 bases spanning the gap. This CDR3 is 15 amino acids long. Here the CDR3 DNA reads TGTGCCAGTAGCCGGGCGCGGACTACCTACAATGAGCAGTTCTTC. Protein product: CASSRARTTYNEQFF.